This is a list of T cell receptor beta chains from one sample in a study of OX40 agonist ivuxolimab in advanced cancers. Profiling relied on immunoSEQ multiplex PCR, and the TCRdb table lists in-frame clones only, not all of them. Of tens of thousands of clones in the sample, 75% to 90% are singletons; the top ten hold roughly 2.5%. The sequencing here drew on CD4+ or CD8+ T cells sorted from blood, taken in a trial of the OX40 agonist ivuxolimab. The receptors were sampled from an adult with an advanced solid tumor such as melanoma, head and neck, liver or kidney cancer. Both conserved end residues are part of each CDR3. The D gene is left open where the match is weak. A row's size may be missing; if present it is once, few, many or a size class.

d_gene: .
j_gene: TRBJ2-3
abundance: .
v_gene: TRBV25-1
CDR3aa: CASSDGGVITQYF
CDR3nt: TGTGCCAGCAGTGACGGAGGCGTCATAACGCAGTATTTT

d_gene: .
j_gene: TRBJ1-1
abundance: .
v_gene: TRBV11-2
CDR3aa: CASSLGANTEAFF
CDR3nt: TGTGCCAGCAGCTTGGGGGCGAACACTGAAGCTTTCTTT

d_gene: .
j_gene: TRBJ2-3
abundance: .
v_gene: TRBV5-6
CDR3aa: CASSPVVAPTDTQYF
CDR3nt: TGTGCCAGCAGCCCAGTAGTTGCCCCCACAGATACGCAGTATTTT

d_gene: .
j_gene: TRBJ2-2
abundance: .
v_gene: TRBV11-3
CDR3aa: CASSLTANTGELFF
CDR3nt: TGTGCCAGCAGCTTGACCGCGAACACCGGGGAGCTGTTTTTT

d_gene: .
j_gene: TRBJ2-3
abundance: few
v_gene: TRBV10-1
CDR3aa: CASSEGGTDTQYF
CDR3nt: TGCGCCAGCAGTGAGGGTGGCACAGATACGCAGTATTTT

d_gene: .
j_gene: TRBJ1-6
abundance: .
v_gene: TRBV7-6
CDR3aa: CASSSQGNSPLHF
CDR3nt: TGTGCCAGCAGCTCCCAGGGGAATTCACCCCTCCACTTT

d_gene: .
j_gene: TRBJ2-3
abundance: .
v_gene: TRBV9
CDR3aa: CASSVQLFAGITDTQYF
CDR3nt: TGTGCCAGCAGCGTCCAACTTTTCGCGGGGATTACAGATACGCAGTATTTT

d_gene: TRBD1
j_gene: TRBJ2-3
abundance: .
v_gene: TRBV7-2
CDR3aa: CASSFSAGGADTQYF
CDR3nt: TGTGCCAGCAGCTTCTCGGCAGGGGGTGCAGATACGCAGTATTTT

d_gene: TRBD2
j_gene: TRBJ2-5
abundance: .
v_gene: TRBV2
CDR3aa: CASSEDSLAGRKTQYF
CDR3nt: TGTGCCAGCAGTGAAGATTCACTAGCGGGGCGGAAGACCCAGTACTTC

d_gene: .
j_gene: TRBJ1-3
abundance: .
v_gene: TRBV2
CDR3aa: CASSWDRNTIYF
CDR3nt: TGTGCCAGCAGCTGGGACAGAAACACCATATATTTT

d_gene: .
j_gene: TRBJ2-5
abundance: .
v_gene: TRBV7-8
CDR3aa: CASSFRTGRGETQYF
CDR3nt: TGTGCCAGCAGCTTCCGGACAGGGCGGGGGGAGACCCAGTACTTC

d_gene: .
j_gene: TRBJ2-7
abundance: few
v_gene: TRBV18
CDR3aa: CASSPSVTAYEQYF
CDR3nt: TGTGCCAGCTCACCATCTGTGACAGCCTACGAGCAGTACTTC

d_gene: .
j_gene: TRBJ2-6
abundance: .
v_gene: TRBV10-3
CDR3aa: CAISPGAGANVLTF
CDR3nt: TGTGCCATCAGTCCAGGGGCTGGGGCCAACGTCCTGACTTTC

d_gene: .
j_gene: TRBJ2-6
abundance: .
v_gene: TRBV29-1
CDR3aa: CSVEGTSSGANVLTF
CDR3nt: TGCAGCGTTGAAGGAACTAGCTCTGGGGCCAACGTCCTGACTTTC

d_gene: .
j_gene: TRBJ1-2
abundance: few
v_gene: TRBV11-2
CDR3aa: CASSSLRSFYGYTF
CDR3nt: TGTGCCAGCAGCTCATTACGATCTTTCTATGGCTACACCTTC

d_gene: .
j_gene: TRBJ1-5
abundance: .
v_gene: TRBV4-1
CDR3aa: CASSQVRGSNQPQHF
CDR3nt: TGCGCCAGCAGCCAAGTTAGAGGCTCCAATCAGCCCCAGCATTTT

d_gene: .
j_gene: TRBJ2-1
abundance: few
v_gene: TRBV15
CDR3aa: CATSKRGGSYNEQFF
CDR3nt: TGTGCCACCAGCAAGAGAGGAGGGTCCTACAATGAGCAGTTCTTC

d_gene: .
j_gene: TRBJ2-5
abundance: .
v_gene: TRBV29-1
CDR3aa: CSVAEGGWETQYF
CDR3nt: TGCAGCGTTGCGGAGGGGGGCTGGGAGACCCAGTACTTC

d_gene: TRBD2
j_gene: TRBJ2-3
abundance: .
v_gene: TRBV11-2
CDR3aa: CASSLGLGGGTDTQYF
CDR3nt: TGTGCCAGCAGCTTAGGTCTGGGGGGGGGCACAGATACGCAGTATTTT

d_gene: TRBD2
j_gene: TRBJ2-7
abundance: .
v_gene: TRBV6-4
CDR3aa: CASSPGASGTYEQYF
CDR3nt: TGTGCCAGCAGCCCCGGGGCTAGCGGGACCTACGAGCAGTACTTC

d_gene: TRBD1
j_gene: TRBJ1-2
abundance: .
v_gene: TRBV28
CDR3aa: CASSLGQGLLSYGYTF
CDR3nt: TGTGCCAGCAGTTTGGGACAGGGACTGTTAAGCTATGGCTACACCTTC

d_gene: .
j_gene: TRBJ2-3
abundance: .
v_gene: TRBV28
CDR3aa: CASSSDLGLTDSDTQYF
CDR3nt: TGTGCCAGCAGTTCCGATTTGGGGCTAACTGATTCAGATACGCAGTATTTT

d_gene: TRBD1
j_gene: TRBJ1-2
abundance: once
v_gene: TRBV6-5
CDR3aa: CASSYPDRGIYGYTF
CDR3nt: TGTGCCAGCAGTTACCCGGACAGGGGGATCTATGGCTACACCTTC

d_gene: .
j_gene: TRBJ2-2
abundance: .
v_gene: TRBV2
CDR3aa: CASSETSPDAGELFF
CDR3nt: TGTGCCAGCAGTGAAACTAGCCCAGACGCCGGGGAGCTGTTTTTT

d_gene: .
j_gene: TRBJ1-4
abundance: few
v_gene: TRBV28
CDR3aa: CASKRLEEKLFF
CDR3nt: TGTGCCAGCAAGCGATTAGAGGAAAAACTGTTTTTT

d_gene: TRBD1
j_gene: TRBJ2-3
abundance: .
v_gene: TRBV14
CDR3aa: CASSRTGTGGFVTQYF
CDR3nt: TGTGCCAGCAGCCGAACTGGGACAGGGGGCTTCGTTACGCAGTATTTT

d_gene: TRBD2
j_gene: TRBJ2-3
abundance: .
v_gene: TRBV19
CDR3aa: CASSELAGTDTQYF
CDR3nt: TGTGCCAGTAGTGAACTAGCGGGCACAGATACGCAGTATTTT

d_gene: .
j_gene: TRBJ2-2
abundance: .
v_gene: TRBV7-8
CDR3aa: CASGGSGTGELFF
CDR3nt: TGTGCCAGCGGCGGCTCCGGGACCGGGGAGCTGTTTTTT

d_gene: .
j_gene: TRBJ2-5
abundance: .
v_gene: TRBV11-1
CDR3aa: CASSSGVVETQYF
CDR3nt: TGTGCCAGCAGCTCAGGCGTGGTGGAGACCCAGTACTTC

d_gene: TRBD2
j_gene: TRBJ2-5
abundance: once
v_gene: TRBV18
CDR3aa: CASSALAEYQETQYF
CDR3nt: TGTGCCAGCTCAGCGCTAGCGGAGTACCAAGAGACCCAGTACTTC

d_gene: .
j_gene: TRBJ2-5
abundance: .
v_gene: TRBV5-1
CDR3aa: CASRGSGPKTQYF
CDR3nt: TGCGCCAGCAGGGGTTCAGGGCCAAAGACCCAGTACTTC

d_gene: TRBD1
j_gene: TRBJ2-7
abundance: .
v_gene: TRBV5-5
CDR3aa: CASSLGVGQGYEQYF
CDR3nt: TGTGCCAGCAGCTTGGGTGTGGGACAGGGCTACGAGCAGTACTTC

d_gene: .
j_gene: TRBJ2-3
abundance: .
v_gene: TRBV11-2
CDR3aa: CASSLTTDTQYF
CDR3nt: TGTGCCAGCAGCTTAACTACAGATACGCAGTATTTT

d_gene: .
j_gene: TRBJ2-1
abundance: .
v_gene: TRBV7-6
CDR3aa: CASSLDGTLYNEQFF
CDR3nt: TGTGCCAGCAGCTTAGATGGGACATTGTACAATGAGCAGTTCTTC

d_gene: .
j_gene: TRBJ2-5
abundance: once
v_gene: TRBV7-2
CDR3aa: CASSLGGAGETQYF
CDR3nt: TGTGCCAGCAGCTTAGGGGGGGCGGGAGAGACCCAGTACTTC

d_gene: .
j_gene: TRBJ2-1
abundance: .
v_gene: TRBV28
CDR3aa: CASSAYRDGNEQFF
CDR3nt: TGTGCCAGCAGTGCCTACAGGGATGGCAATGAGCAGTTCTTC

d_gene: TRBD2
j_gene: TRBJ2-1
abundance: .
v_gene: TRBV10-3
CDR3aa: CAIKAGSSYNEQFF
CDR3nt: TGTGCCATCAAAGCGGGGAGCTCCTACAATGAGCAGTTCTTC

d_gene: .
j_gene: TRBJ2-1
abundance: .
v_gene: TRBV7-2
CDR3aa: CASSSRASEYNEQFF
CDR3nt: TGTGCCAGCAGCTCCAGGGCTAGCGAATACAATGAGCAGTTCTTC